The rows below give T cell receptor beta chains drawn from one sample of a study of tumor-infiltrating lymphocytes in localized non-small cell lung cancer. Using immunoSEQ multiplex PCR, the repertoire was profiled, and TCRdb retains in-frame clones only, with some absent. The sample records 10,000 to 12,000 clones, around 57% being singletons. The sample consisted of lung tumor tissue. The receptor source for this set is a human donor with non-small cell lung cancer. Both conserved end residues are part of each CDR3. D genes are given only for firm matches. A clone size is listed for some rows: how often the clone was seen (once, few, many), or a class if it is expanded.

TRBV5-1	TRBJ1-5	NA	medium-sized	TGCGCCAGCAGCTTGGGAGCAGGGGCAGGACAGCCCCAGCATTTT	CASSLGAGAGQPQHF
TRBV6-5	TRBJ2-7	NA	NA	TGTGCCAGTGGTCTCTCCTACGAGCAGTACTTC	CASGLSYEQYF
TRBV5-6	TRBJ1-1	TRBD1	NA	TGTGCCAGCAGCAGCCGACAGGGGAGGTACACTGAAGCTTTCTTT	CASSSRQGRYTEAFF
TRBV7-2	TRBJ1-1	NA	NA	TGTGCCAGCAGCTTCGGGGGAGGTACTGAAGCTTTCTTT	CASSFGGGTEAFF
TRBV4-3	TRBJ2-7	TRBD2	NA	TGCGCCAGCAGCCAAGATCTGGTCATCCTAGCGGGAGTCGGGTACGAGCAGTACTTC	CASSQDLVILAGVGYEQYF
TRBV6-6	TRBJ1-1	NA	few	TGTGCCAGCCGTTCCGACTTGGGACCGCGAGAAGCTTTCTTT	CASRSDLGPREAFF
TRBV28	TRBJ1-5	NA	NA	TGTGCCAGCAGTTTCATCTTTTGGCCGCACAATCAGCCCCAGCATTTT	CASSFIFWPHNQPQHF
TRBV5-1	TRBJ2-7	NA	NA	TGCGCCAGCAGCTTGGCTCTGGGGGGCGGGATATCCTACGAGCAGTACTTC	CASSLALGGGISYEQYF
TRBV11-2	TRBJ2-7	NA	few	TGTGCCAGCAGCCCGGACTATGGGTACGAGCAGTACTTC	CASSPDYGYEQYF
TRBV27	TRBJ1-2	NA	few	TGTGCCAGCAGGCCGTCGGGGGACAACTATGGCTACACCTTC	CASRPSGDNYGYTF
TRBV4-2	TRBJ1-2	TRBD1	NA	TGTGCCAGCAGCCAAGCGGACAGGGAGAGAGGTGGCTACACCTTC	CASSQADRERGGYTF
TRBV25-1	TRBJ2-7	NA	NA	TGTGCCAGCACGAGGGGACCCTACGAGCAGTACTTC	CASTRGPYEQYF
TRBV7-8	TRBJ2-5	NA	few	TGTGCCAGCAGCCCCACCGAGGGCTCGACCCAGTACTTC	CASSPTEGSTQYF
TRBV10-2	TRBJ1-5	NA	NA	TGCGCCAGCAGTGAGATTGAAAATCAGCCCCAGCATTTT	CASSEIENQPQHF
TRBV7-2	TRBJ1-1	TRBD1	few	TGTGCCAGCAGGTCCGGGACAGGGTCCTTGAACACTGAAGCTTTCTTT	CASRSGTGSLNTEAFF
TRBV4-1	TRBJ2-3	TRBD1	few	TGCGCCAGCATCGGACAGGTTAGCACAGATACGCAGTATTTT	CASIGQVSTDTQYF
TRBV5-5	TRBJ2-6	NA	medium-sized	TGTGCCAGCAGCTGGACAGCGTCTGGGGCCAACGTCCTGACTTTC	CASSWTASGANVLTF
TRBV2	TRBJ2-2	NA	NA	TGTGCCAGCAGTGAAGACACCGGGACAATGAACACCGGGGAGCTGTTTTTT	CASSEDTGTMNTGELFF
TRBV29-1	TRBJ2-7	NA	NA	TGCAGCGTTGTGGTTGGGTCCGGCGAGCAGTACTTC	CSVVVGSGEQYF
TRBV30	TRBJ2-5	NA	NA	TGTGCCTGGAGGGGAATTCGACAGAAACAAGAGACCCAGTACTTC	CAWRGIRQKQETQYF
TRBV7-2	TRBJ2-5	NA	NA	TGTGCCAGCAGCTTAGCAATATCCGCCCAGTACTTC	CASSLAISAQYF
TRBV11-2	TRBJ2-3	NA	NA	TGTGCCAGCAGCTTGGCTAGGAGCACAGATACGCAGTATTTT	CASSLARSTDTQYF
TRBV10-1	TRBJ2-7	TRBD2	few	TGCGCCAGCAGTGAGTCGGGACTAGCGGGAGAAAACTACGAGCAGTACTTC	CASSESGLAGENYEQYF
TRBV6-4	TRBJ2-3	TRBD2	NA	TGTGCCAGCAGTGTGGCTAGCGGGAGCACAGATACGCAGTATTTT	CASSVASGSTDTQYF
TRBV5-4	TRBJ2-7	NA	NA	TGTGCCAGCAGCTTGGATCAGAGTATGGTTAAGCAGTACTTC	CASSLDQSMVKQYF
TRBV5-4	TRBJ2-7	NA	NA	TGTGCCAGCAGCCCTAACAGTAACTACGAGCAGTACTTC	CASSPNSNYEQYF
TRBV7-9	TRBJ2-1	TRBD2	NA	TGTGCCAGCAGTCCATTGAGCGGGAGGACTAGTGAGCAGTTCTTC	CASSPLSGRTSEQFF
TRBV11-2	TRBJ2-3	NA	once	TGTGCCAGCAGCCCTACTGATAGGGGCACAGATACGCAGTATTTT	CASSPTDRGTDTQYF
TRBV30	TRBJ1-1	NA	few	TGTGCCTGGAGTGTCGTCCAGTGGACTGAAGCTTTCTTT	CAWSVVQWTEAFF
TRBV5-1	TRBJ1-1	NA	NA	TGCGCCAGCAGCTTGAGGTTTGGCGCGGGGGTCGCTGAAGCTTTCTTT	CASSLRFGAGVAEAFF
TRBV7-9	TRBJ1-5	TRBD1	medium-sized	TGTGCCAGCAGCTTGTACAGGGGTTTTAGCAATCAGCCCCAGCATTTT	CASSLYRGFSNQPQHF
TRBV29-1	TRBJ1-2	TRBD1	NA	TGCAGCGTTCCGGGACAGGGGCCGACAGGCTACACCTTC	CSVPGQGPTGYTF
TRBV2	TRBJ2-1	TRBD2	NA	TGTGCCAGCGGAGCGGGGGCACCCTCCTACAATGAGCAGTTCTTC	CASGAGAPSYNEQFF
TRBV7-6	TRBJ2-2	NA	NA	TGTGCCAGCAGCACATCTACGACAGCCGGGGAGCTGTTTTTT	CASSTSTTAGELFF
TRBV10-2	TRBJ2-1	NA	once	TGCGCCAGCAGCCCCACGACGCCTGGGAGTGAGCAGTTCTTC	CASSPTTPGSEQFF
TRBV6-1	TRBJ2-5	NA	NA	TGTGCCAGCAGTGAGATGGCAGGGCGAGGGCAAGAGACCCAGTACTTC	CASSEMAGRGQETQYF
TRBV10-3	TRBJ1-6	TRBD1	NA	TGTGCCATCAAGGGACAGGCAAATTCACCCCTCCACTTT	CAIKGQANSPLHF
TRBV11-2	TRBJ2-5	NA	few	TGTGCCAGTGAACGTTACCAAGAGACCCAGTACTTC	CASERYQETQYF
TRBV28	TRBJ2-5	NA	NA	TGTGCCAGCAGTCCCCAGGGGGGGCGGTGGGAGACCCAGTACTTC	CASSPQGGRWETQYF
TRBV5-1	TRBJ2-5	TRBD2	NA	TGCGCCAGCAGCTGGACTAGCGGGGTCGGCCAAGAGACCCAGTACTTC	CASSWTSGVGQETQYF
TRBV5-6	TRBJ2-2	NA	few	TGTGCCAGCAGCTTGGCTTGGGGGGCCCTGACGACCGGGGAGCTGTTTTTT	CASSLAWGALTTGELFF